This passage covers 16 T cell receptor beta chains from one sample sequenced in a study of T cell responses to AZD1222 COVID-19 vaccine. Clones were read by immunoSEQ multiplex PCR, and TCRdb kept only the in-frame ones, dropping some. The sample has under 150,000 clones, approximately 92% seen once. Sequences were derived from peripheral blood, sampled 28 days after the second AZD1222 dose. The receptor set was obtained from an adult who received the AZD1222 COVID-19 vaccine.

The chain is built from TRBV28 and TRBJ2-1; tentatively, D is TRBD2 (6 bases). Germline V CDR1 and CDR2: MDHEN, SYDVKM. The CDR3 runs to 15 residues. Trimming shortened V by 3 bases and J by 0 bases, and 9 bases separated the two germline ends. This CDR3 is CASSFSGDSYNEQFF. CDR3 coding DNA: TGTGCCAGCAGTTTTTCGGGGGACTCCTACAATGAGCAGTTCTTC.

The V call is TRBV4-3, the J call TRBJ1-5; D not resolved. The CDR3 has 13 residues. Germline V gene data show CDR1 as LGHNA and CDR2 as YSLEER. V was cut by 0 bases and J by 9 bases, with 9 bases left in between. For the CDR3, the DNA is TGCGCCAGCAGCCAAGATTCTACGGGGCCCCAGCATTTT. Translation gives CASSQDSTGPQHF.

The chain employs TRBV19 and TRBJ2-7; 9 bases agree with TRBD2. This CDR3 region has 14 residues. The germline gives CDR1 LNHDA, CDR2 SQIVND (reference sequence). Unmatched junction bases numbered 2, after V lost 3 bases and J lost 2 bases. This chain's CDR3 is CASSIRLAAYEQYF. The CDR3 region has the DNA TGTGCCAGTAGTATTAGACTAGCGGCCTACGAGCAGTACTTC.

The table lists this clone with a count of one. This chain links TRBV4-1 with TRBJ2-6, with 8 bases lining up with TRBD1. The CDR3 consists of 18 residues. Germline values: CDR1 MGHRA, CDR2 YSYEKL. The ends lost 0 bases at V and 0 bases at J; junction bases unmatched: 4. CDR3 sequence reads: CASSQDGTGVSGANVLTF. DNA of the CDR3: TGCGCCAGCAGCCAAGACGGGACAGGAGTCTCTGGGGCCAACGTCCTGACTTTC.

This clone came up once. The chain uses TRBV18 and TRBJ2-5; D is unclear. CDR3 length equals 13 residues. Germline V gene lookup returns CDR1 KGHSH and CDR2 LQKENI. Trimming removed 3 bases from V and 2 bases from J, with 7 bases in between. As DNA, the CDR3 is TGTGCCAGCTCACCGACACAGCAAGAGACCCAGTACTTC. Protein: CASSPTQQETQYF. Full variable domain (outside the CDR3, taken from reference TRBV18 and TRBJ2-5): NAGVMQNPRHLVRRRGQEARLRCSPMKGHSHVYWYRQLPEEGLKFMVYLQKENIIDESGMPKERFSAEFPKEGPSILRIQQVVRGDSAAYFCASSPTQQETQYFGPGTRLLVL.

V is TRBV19 and J is TRBJ1-5, with a possible D match to TRBD1 (6 bases). Germline V gives CDR1 LNHDA, CDR2 SQIVND (reference sequence). V was clipped by 8 bases and J by 5 bases, with 7 bases between them. CDR3 length equals 11 residues. The CDR3 coding sequence is TGTGCCAGTCAGGGGTATCAGCCCCAGCATTTT. The encoded protein is CASQGYQPQHF.

Concerning this clone: The sample contains more than one DNA sequence encoding this CDR3. This sequence joins TRBV28 and TRBJ2-7; D uncertain. Germline V CDR1 and CDR2: MDHEN, SYDVKM. V gave up 7 bases and J gave up 2 bases, with 6 bases separating them. The CDR3 contains 11 residues. DNA for the CDR3: TGTGCCAGCACTGGACCCTACGAGCAGTACTTC. It encodes CASTGPYEQYF.

The rearrangement joins TRBV10-3 to TRBJ1-2; D might be TRBD1 (5 bases). The germline gives CDR1 ENHRY, CDR2 SYGVKD. The ends were cut back, 3 bases at V and 2 bases at J, with 10 bases in the middle. The CDR3 totals 14 residues. CDR3 region: CAISDWGDNYGYTF. CDR3 DNA: TGTGCCATCAGTGACTGGGGCGACAACTATGGCTACACCTTC.

J is TRBJ1-2 and V is TRBV7-6; 9 bases align to TRBD1. This CDR3 spans 17 amino acids. The V and J ends lost 1 base and 4 bases, in that order; junction bases with no gene match: 10. Germline values: CDR1 SGHVS, CDR2 FNYEAQ. CDR3 sequence reads: CASSLETGGRTIYGYTF. The CDR3 DNA follows: TGTGCCAGCAGCTTAGAAACAGGGGGCCGAACAATCTATGGCTACACCTTC.

The rearrangement joins TRBV5-1 to TRBJ1-2, with 9 bases lining up with TRBD1. This CDR3 is 13 amino acids long. V lost 3 bases, J lost 8 bases, and 5 bases stayed unmatched. Germline V lookup: CDR1 SGHRS, CDR2 YFSETQ. CDR3 sequence reads: CASSYSGQGGYTF. The DNA of the CDR3 is TGCGCCAGCAGCTACTCGGGACAGGGAGGCTACACCTTC.

This clone was recorded a few times. The chain employs TRBV6-4 and TRBJ2-1; 10 bases fit TRBD1. This CDR3 has 15 residues. Germline lookup yields CDR1 MRHNA and CDR2 SNTAGT. After removal of 6 bases from V and 8 bases from J, the junction contained 10 bases not matched to a gene. For the CDR3, the DNA is TGTGCCAGCAGCGGGGGGGACAGGGGTGTAGATGAGCAGTTCTTC. Protein sequence: CASSGGDRGVDEQFF.

The table lists this clone with a count of one. The genes are TRBV5-1 and TRBJ2-5; D tentatively fits TRBD1 or TRBD2 (5 bases each). The V end lost 0 bases, the J end lost 1 base, and 7 bases lay between the germline ends. CDR1 is SGHRS, CDR2 YFSETQ, per germline. CDR3 size: 14 residues. DNA for the CDR3: TGCGCCAGCAGCTTGGGGGGGTTCCAAGAGACCCAGTACTTC. Amino acid sequence: CASSLGGFQETQYF.

This sequence joins TRBV7-9 and TRBJ1-3; D might be TRBD1 (5 bases). CDR3 size: 15 residues. Looked up from germline, CDR1 is SEHNR and CDR2 is FQNEAQ (reference sequence). V gave up 6 bases and J gave up 0 bases, with 12 bases separating them. CDR3 DNA: TGTGCCAGCAGGTCGGGGCTGAGCTCTGGAAACACCATATATTTT. It specifies CASRSGLSSGNTIYF. The variable domain in full, completed from reference TRBV7-9 and TRBJ1-3, reads DTGVSQNPRHKITKRGQNVTFRCDPISEHNRLYWYRQTLGQGPEFLTYFQNEAQLEKSRLLSDRFSAERPKGSFSTLEIQRTEQGDSAMYLCASRSGLSSGNTIYFGEGSWLTVV.

The gene calls are TRBV6-5 and TRBJ2-7; 12 bases match TRBD1. This CDR3 has 15 amino acids. V shed 2 bases, J shed 5 bases, and the junction held 4 bases outside the gene matches. Germline CDR1 is MNHEY and CDR2 is SVGAGI. The CDR3 loop reads CASSYRGTGGNEQYF. The CDR3, as DNA: TGTGCCAGCAGTTACAGAGGGACAGGGGGCAACGAGCAGTACTTC.

The chain couples TRBV20-1 to TRBJ2-5; D tentatively fits TRBD1 or TRBD2 (5 bases each). Germline CDR1 is DFQATT and CDR2 is SNEGSKA (reference sequence). The CDR3 has 13 amino acids. The V and J ends lost 3 bases and 0 bases respectively, with 8 bases between them. The DNA of the CDR3 is TGCAGTGCTAGTAGGGACGACCAAGAGACCCAGTACTTC. Translated: CSASRDDQETQYF.

J is TRBJ1-3 and V is TRBV15, with a tentative D call TRBD1 (5 bases). The germline CDR1 and CDR2 sequences are LNHNV and YYDKDF (reference sequence). V was pared by 0 bases and J by 4 bases, with 10 bases between. The CDR3 loop spans 15 amino acids. Here the CDR3 reads CATSRDLAGGNTIYF. The CDR3 nucleotides are TGTGCCACCAGCAGAGATTTAGCAGGGGGAAACACCATATATTTT.